Presented here are 8 T cell receptor beta chains from one specimen sequenced in a study of cytomegalovirus exposure and HLA in healthy donors. PCR primers comprised 60 Vbeta and 13 Jbeta primers. Method: immunoSEQ multiplex PCR; TCRdb's copy keeps in-frame clones and lacks some. This table holds over 150,000 clones, approximately 80% found once. What was sequenced was PBMCs. The source is a man aged 30-40 years in good health and CMV-seropositive.

The chain recombines TRBV5-5 with TRBJ2-3; 11 positions match TRBD1. The CDR3 sequence is 17 residues long. V trimming: 1 base; J trimming: 2 bases; junction bases outside the gene matches: 6. CDR1 is SGHKS, CDR2 YYEKEE, per germline (reference sequence). The CDR3 loop reads CASSLFLGQGVTDTQYF. In DNA, the CDR3 is TGTGCCAGCAGCTTGTTCCTGGGACAGGGGGTCACAGATACGCAGTATTTT.

The genes are TRBV28 and TRBJ1-1, with TRBD1 matching 7 bases. J gave up 2 bases and V 4 bases, and 4 bases lay outside the gene matches. Germline assignment: CDR1 MDHEN and CDR2 SYDVKM. This CDR3 spans 14 amino acids. The CDR3: CASSSGQVNTEAFF. The CDR3 DNA follows: TGTGCCAGCAGTTCCGGACAGGTTAACACTGAAGCTTTCTTT.

This clone is a singleton in its sample. A read error may produce the germline difference seen at one junction end. The V and J genes are TRBV19 and TRBJ2-2; D might be TRBD1 (5 bases). Germline V lookup: CDR1 LNHDA, CDR2 SQIVND (reference sequence). The CDR3 spans 16 residues. CDR3 amino acids: CASSIGSRVGTGELFF. The CDR3, as DNA: TGTGCCAGTAGCATAGGGTCCAGGGTTGGTACCGGGGAGCTGTTTTTT.

This clone came up a few times. The rearrangement links TRBV4-1 to TRBJ1-4; D gene unclear. This CDR3 contains 16 residues. The germline CDR1 and CDR2 sequences are MGHRA and YSYEKL. Trimming stripped 4 bases from V and 8 bases from J, with 20 bases between. This CDR3 is CASSPHTEGSGEKLFF. The CDR3 region has the DNA TGCGCCAGCAGCCCCCATACGGAGGGAAGTGGGGAAAAACTGTTTTTT.

The chain links TRBV5-1 to TRBJ2-1, with D possibly TRBD2 on 6 matching bases. Trimming left V 4 bases short and J 3 bases short, with 11 bases between. Germline assignment: CDR1 SGHRS and CDR2 YFSETQ. This CDR3 region has 14 residues. Here the CDR3 DNA reads TGCGCCAGCAGCGAACCCGGGGGCTACAATGAGCAGTTCTTC. Translated: CASSEPGGYNEQFF.

The rearrangement joins TRBV28 to TRBJ1-2, with 11 nucleotides matching TRBD1. Germline values: CDR1 MDHEN, CDR2 SYDVKM. The V segment lost 7 bases and the J segment 5 bases; nucleotides outside the gene matches: 9. The CDR3 is 15 residues long. In DNA, the CDR3 is TGTGCCAGCAACCCTCGGACAGGGGGCAGGTATGGCTACACCTTC. Its protein is CASNPRTGGRYGYTF.

The chain employs TRBV4-1 and TRBJ2-1; 7 bases are shared with TRBD2. Trimming at V came to 4 bases and at J to 5 bases, leaving 20 bases not matched to a gene. CDR3 size: 19 residues. In germline, CDR1 is MGHRA, CDR2 YSYEKL. CDR3 in amino acids: CASSPGAPTLAENHNEQFF. The CDR3 bases are TGCGCCAGCAGCCCGGGAGCGCCGACCCTAGCGGAAAACCACAATGAGCAGTTCTTC.

The rearrangement joins TRBV7-2 to TRBJ2-1; 11 nucleotides align to TRBD2. The germline gives CDR1 SGHTA, CDR2 FQGNSA. The CDR3 has 15 amino acids. Trimming removed 1 base from V and 10 bases from J; junction bases left unmatched: 6. The CDR3 sequence is CASSLVRLAGGEQFF. CDR3 nucleotides: TGTGCCAGCAGCTTAGTTCGGCTAGCGGGGGGCGAGCAGTTCTTC.